The 23 T cell receptor beta chains in this list originate from one sample, sequenced in a study of early T cells in non-severe SARS-CoV-2 infection. TCRdb passed the 5' RACE reads through MiXCR, listing each CDR3 protein once. In the table there are roughly 70,000 distinct CDR3 sequences, less than 20% of which are singletons. The sequenced sample was whole blood, obtained at baseline. The source of these receptors is an adult who was a healthcare worker with PCR-confirmed SARS-CoV-2 infection or an uninfected control (not recorded which).

The V call is TRBV12-3 or TRBV12-4, the J call TRBJ1-5; 7 bases are a match to TRBD1. The junction had 7 bases not matched to a gene; V was cut back by 5 bases and J by 3 bases. The CDR3 runs to 15 residues. This chain's CDR3 is CASSPLTGNNQPQHF. For the CDR3, the DNA is TGTGCCAGCAGTCCACTGACAGGGAACAATCAGCCCCAGCATTTT.

This clonotype was recorded many times. This chain joins TRBV3-1 and TRBJ2-1; D unresolved. Germline V gene sequence: CDR1 LGHDT, CDR2 YNNKEL (reference sequence). This CDR3 is 17 amino acids long. Trimming left V 0 bases short and J 8 bases short, with 20 bases between. For the CDR3, the DNA is TGTGCCAGCAGCCAAGATCGCGCCCAGCGTGCCGTCGATGAGCAGTTCTTC. It codes for CASSQDRAQRAVDEQFF.

This clonotype occurred a few times. The chain has TRBV11-2 and TRBJ2-3; 7 bases fit TRBD2. V shed 3 bases and J 0 bases; nucleotides not matched to a gene: 6. This CDR3 comprises 16 residues. From germline, CDR1 is SGHAT and CDR2 FQNNGV. CDR3 protein: CASSFRGSPSTDTQYF. CDR3 in DNA: TGTGCCAGCAGCTTCCGCGGGAGTCCTAGCACAGATACGCAGTATTTT.

There are many counts of this clonotype. The V gene is TRBV6-5, the J gene TRBJ2-5; 7 bases map to TRBD1. Germline V gives CDR1 MNHEY, CDR2 SVGAGI. This CDR3 region has 13 residues. Losses at the gene ends were 6 bases for V and 0 bases for J; bases not matched to a gene: 1. CDR3 coding DNA: TGTGCCAGCAGAACAGGGGACCAAGAGACCCAGTACTTC. The encoded protein is CASRTGDQETQYF.

This clonotype was counted a single time. The V and J genes are TRBV7-9 and TRBJ1-3; D is undetermined. This CDR3 has 15 residues. Trimming shortened V by 1 base and J by 0 bases, and 7 bases separated the two germline ends. Germline V lookup: CDR1 SEHNR, CDR2 FQNEAQ (reference sequence). CDR3 in DNA: TGTGCCAGCAGCTTAGGAGACAACTCTGGAAACACCATATATTTT. Amino acids: CASSLGDNSGNTIYF.

This clonotype came up many times. The rearrangement uses TRBV6-2 or TRBV6-3 and TRBJ2-5; D gene ambiguous. Germline assignment: CDR1 MNHEY and CDR2 SVGEGT. CDR3 length equals 11 residues. Trimming removed 3 bases from V and 5 bases from J, with 4 bases in between. This chain's CDR3 is CASSYTETQYF. For the CDR3, the DNA is TGTGCCAGCAGTTATACGGAGACCCAGTACTTC.

In its sample, this clonotype was seen a few times. Mismatch with germline at one junction end may stem from a read error. The chain recombines TRBV6-1 with TRBJ1-5; 8 positions match TRBD1. Germline CDR1 and CDR2: MNHNS and SASEGT. CDR3 length: 16 residues. In DNA, the CDR3 is TGTGCCAGCAGCGAAGACAGGGGAACGAGCAATCAGCCCCAGCATTTT. Amino acids: CASSEDRGTSNQPQHF.

This clonotype was seen more than once but under ten times. The V and J genes are TRBV25-1 and TRBJ2-1; 12 nucleotides match TRBD2. Germline V gives CDR1 MGHDK, CDR2 SYGVNS. The CDR3 is made up of 16 amino acids. V lost 4 bases, J lost 3 bases, and 4 bases stayed unmatched. The CDR3 DNA follows: TGTGCCAGCAGTGGGACTAGCGGGGTCGTCTACAATGAGCAGTTCTTC. It specifies CASSGTSGVVYNEQFF.

This chain uses TRBV5-6 with TRBJ2-3; D unclear. The length of the CDR3 is 13 residues. Germline CDR1 reads SGHDT; CDR2 reads YYEEEE. V lost 1 base and J 1 base, leaving 4 bases between the germline ends. Here the CDR3 DNA reads TGTGCCAGCAGCTTGCGGGGCACAGATACGCAGTATTTT. It is translated as CASSLRGTDTQYF.

This clonotype was counted between two and nine times. The chain carries TRBV10-3 and TRBJ1-6; D possibly corresponds to TRBD1 (5 bases). CDR3 length: 13 residues. Germline CDR1 is ENHRY and CDR2 is SYGVKD. V was trimmed by 6 bases and J by 6 bases, leaving 9 bases between them. In DNA, the CDR3 is TGTGCCATCAGCACGGGGGGTAATTCACCCCTCCACTTT. Translation gives CAISTGGNSPLHF.

This clonotype has only a few counts. The rearrangement links TRBV25-1 to TRBJ1-6; D is unresolved. The CDR3 sequence is 12 residues long. Germline V gene lookup returns CDR1 MGHDK and CDR2 SYGVNS. With 1 base removed from V and 10 bases from J, the gap between germline ends came to 5 bases. CDR3 sequence: CASSESSSPLHF. The CDR3 bases are TGTGCCAGCAGTGAATCATCCTCACCCCTCCACTTT.

In its sample, this clonotype was seen a few times. The gene calls are TRBV13 and TRBJ1-6; TRBD1 matches 8 bases. The V segment lost 5 bases and the J segment 9 bases; nucleotides outside the gene matches: 6. The germline V gene has CDR1 PRHDT and CDR2 FYEKMQ (reference sequence). The CDR3 loop spans 14 amino acids. As DNA, the CDR3 is TGTGCCAGCAGCCCCCGGGACAGGTTTTCACCCCTCCACTTT. Encoded protein: CASSPRDRFSPLHF.

This sequence joins TRBV19 and TRBJ1-5; D unresolved. The CDR3 runs to 14 residues. In germline, CDR1 is LNHDA, CDR2 SQIVND (reference sequence). V lost 1 base and J 4 bases, leaving 8 bases between the germline ends. CDR3 in DNA: TGTGCCAGTAGTATAGTTGGGGAGAATCAGCCCCAGCATTTT. It translates to CASSIVGENQPQHF. The full variable domain, its missing parts supplied by reference TRBV19 and TRBJ1-5, is DGGITQSPKYLFRKEGQNVTLSCEQNLNHDAMYWYRQDPGQGLRLIYYSQIVNDFQKGDIAEGYSVSREKKESFPLTVTSAQKNPTAFYLCASSIVGENQPQHFGDGTRLSIL.

This clonotype was counted only a few times. The chain couples TRBV27 to TRBJ2-7, with a weak D call TRBD2 (5 bases). This CDR3 comprises 13 residues. Germline CDR1 MNHEY, CDR2 SMNVEV (reference sequence). V lost 3 bases to trimming and J lost 3 bases, with 9 bases between them. CDR3 in amino acids: CASSFFRDYEQYF. In DNA, the CDR3 is TGTGCCAGCAGTTTCTTCCGGGACTACGAGCAGTACTTC.

In its sample, this clonotype was seen a few times. The chain links TRBV7-6 to TRBJ2-1; 10 positions match TRBD2. The CDR3 has 16 residues. Trimming removed 3 bases from V and 9 bases from J; junction bases left unmatched: 11. Germline V gene sequence: CDR1 SGHVS, CDR2 FNYEAQ. The CDR3 coding sequence is TGTGCCAGCAGCTTGGCCAGCGGGGGGGCCATGGTTGAGCAGTTCTTC. Protein product: CASSLASGGAMVEQFF.

Here the CDR3 reads CASSQTTENTEAFF. In nucleotides, the CDR3 is TGTGCCAGCAGCCAAACCACAGAGAACACTGAAGCTTTCTTT. This sequence joins TRBV4-2 and TRBJ1-1; no clear D. CDR1 LGHNA and CDR2 YNFKEQ come from the germline V gene. V lost 2 bases and J lost 1, with 8 bases in between. The CDR3 contains 14 residues.

This clonotype was detected a few times. The CDR3 coding sequence is TGCAGTGCTGGGGGACTCACGAGCTCCTACGAGCAGTACTTC. This encodes CSAGGLTSSYEQYF. The chain is built from TRBV20-1 and TRBJ2-7; D is perhaps TRBD2 (6 bases). Germline CDR1 DFQATT, CDR2 SNEGSKA (reference sequence). The CDR3 contains 14 residues. Trimming left V 5 bases short and J 0 bases short, with 14 bases between.

The V call is TRBV6-2 or TRBV6-3, the J call TRBJ2-1; the match to TRBD2 covers 8 bases. Germline loops: CDR1 MNHEY, CDR2 SVGEGT. The CDR3 spans 14 residues. With 10 bases clipped from V and 4 bases from J, the junction kept 9 bases outside the gene matches. The CDR3 reads CATGGDYGYNEQFF. DNA of the CDR3: TGTGCCACGGGGGGGGACTACGGATACAATGAGCAGTTCTTC.

This clonotype has a handful of counts. The rearrangement uses TRBV7-2 and TRBJ2-2, with D uncertain. Germline V gene lookup returns CDR1 SGHTA and CDR2 FQGNSA. The CDR3 has 14 amino acids. V shed 6 bases and J shed 0 bases, with 8 bases lying between them. The DNA for the CDR3 is TGTGCCAGCAGGCCATATGCGAACACCGGGGAGCTGTTTTTT. Residues: CASRPYANTGELFF.

V is TRBV12-3 or TRBV12-4 and J is TRBJ1-1; no definite D call. The ends were cut back, 6 bases at V and 5 bases at J, with 7 bases in the middle. This CDR3 has 11 amino acids. The CDR3 DNA reads as TGTGCCAGCAGGGGCGAAACTGAAGCTTTCTTT. Amino acids: CASRGETEAFF.

In this sample, this clonotype turned up a few times. This chain uses TRBV11-2 with TRBJ2-3; no reliable D call. The V and J ends lost 3 bases and 4 bases respectively, with 5 bases between them. The CDR3 contains 12 residues. CDR1 and CDR2 (germline): SGHAT, FQNNGV. DNA for the CDR3: TGTGCCAGCAGCTTTTTCGCAGATACGCAGTATTTT. Its protein is CASSFFADTQYF.

Only a few counts were recorded for this clonotype. The J gene is TRBJ2-1, the V gene TRBV7-6; tentative D call: TRBD1 (6 bases). Germline lookup yields CDR1 SGHVS and CDR2 FNYEAQ. This CDR3 has 15 amino acids. V was shortened by 3 bases and J by 1 base, with 10 bases between the two germline ends. CDR3 in amino acids: CASSLATGSYNEQFF. Written as DNA, the CDR3 is TGTGCCAGCAGCTTGGCCACAGGGTCCTACAATGAGCAGTTCTTC.

There are a few counts of this clonotype. The chain uses TRBV5-1 and TRBJ1-4; the D is unclear. The length of the CDR3 is 14 residues. V gave up 6 bases and J gave up 2 bases, with 11 bases separating them. From germline, CDR1 is SGHRS and CDR2 YFSETQ. The CDR3 here is CASNRGGTNEKLFF. The CDR3, as DNA: TGCGCCAGCAACCGGGGAGGGACTAATGAAAAACTGTTTTTT.